The 10 T cell receptor beta chains given below trace back to one sample, sequenced in a study of cytomegalovirus exposure and HLA in healthy donors. The PCR had 60 Vbeta and 13 Jbeta primers. Sequencing was performed with immunoSEQ multiplex PCR; in TCRdb, only in-frame clones are kept and a portion is missing. The data contain 150,000 to 200,000 clones, more than 80% of them singletons. Input material: PBMCs. The source is a man aged 18-30 years in good health and CMV-seronegative.

Notes on this clone: The junction and the germline gene differ at one end; a read error may be behind it. The V call is TRBV11-2, the J call TRBJ1-2; D is unclear. The CDR3 is made up of 15 amino acids. Per germline, CDR1 SGHAT and CDR2 FQNNGV. The CDR3 coding sequence is TGTGCCAGCACCTTATCTGTTTCCGGCGGATATGGCTACACCTTC. Translated: CASTLSVSGGYGYTF.

The CDR3 region has the DNA TGTGCCAGTGCACAGGGGGCGCTTGGCTACACCTTC. It codes for CASAQGALGYTF. This chain joins TRBV19 and TRBJ1-2; 9 nucleotides agree with TRBD1. Germline lookup yields CDR1 LNHDA and CDR2 SQIVND (reference sequence). The length of the CDR3 is 12 residues. V lost 8 bases to trimming and J lost 7 bases; unmatched junction nucleotides: 5.

The chain recombines TRBV10-3 with TRBJ2-3; 7 bases agree with TRBD1. Germline lookup yields CDR1 ENHRY and CDR2 SYGVKD. J gave up 0 bases and V 6 bases, and 6 bases lay outside the gene matches. The CDR3 covers 15 residues. The CDR3 loop reads CAIRQTGTSTDTQYF. The CDR3 DNA reads TGTGCCATCAGACAGACAGGGACAAGCACAGATACGCAGTATTTT.

This rearrangement joins TRBV7-3 to TRBJ2-1; D might be TRBD2 (7 bases). Germline V gene sequence: CDR1 SGHTA, CDR2 FQGTGA. The CDR3 runs to 14 residues. V was shortened by 5 bases and J by 6 bases, with 14 bases between the two germline ends. In DNA, the CDR3 is TGTGCCAGCAGCGAGGGGGGGTCCGGCAATGAGCAGTTCTTC. It encodes CASSEGGSGNEQFF.

The chain employs TRBV5-1 and TRBJ2-7; D uncertain. The length of the CDR3 is 13 residues. V lost 3 bases and J lost 0, with 7 bases in between. Per germline, CDR1 SGHRS and CDR2 YFSETQ. The CDR3 DNA follows: TGCGCCAGCAGCTATTCATCCTCCTACGAGCAGTACTTC. Its translation: CASSYSSSYEQYF.

The CDR3: CASSSPRVRGDNEQFF. Written as DNA, the CDR3 is TGTGCCAGCAGTTCCCCCAGGGTTCGGGGGGACAATGAGCAGTTCTTC. The V and J genes are TRBV28 and TRBJ2-1; 7 nucleotides match TRBD2. Germline V lookup: CDR1 MDHEN, CDR2 SYDVKM. The CDR3 runs 16 residues. V lost 4 bases to trimming and J lost 5 bases; unmatched junction nucleotides: 11.

The chain joins TRBV14 to TRBJ2-1, with 13 bases aligning to TRBD2. CDR3 length: 16 residues. Looked up from germline, CDR1 is SGHDN and CDR2 is FVKESK. The junction had 13 bases not matched to a gene; V was cut back by 2 bases and J by 15 bases. The DNA of the CDR3 is TGTGCCAGCAGCCAACTGGGACTAGCGGGATCAAGAAGCCCGTTCTTC. Its translation: CASSQLGLAGSRSPFF.

In this sample, this clone turned up once. This chain connects TRBV6-6 to TRBJ1-2, with 10 bases lining up with TRBD1. This CDR3 spans 14 amino acids. Germline V gene data show CDR1 as MNHNY and CDR2 as SVGAGI (reference sequence). The ends lost 7 bases at V and 10 bases at J; junction bases unmatched: 12. CDR3 in DNA: TGTGCCAGCAACACACTATCGGGACAGGGGACCTACACCTTC. Residues: CASNTLSGQGTYTF.

J is TRBJ2-1 and V is TRBV28; the match to TRBD2 covers 14 bases. Trimming cost V 6 bases and J 7 bases; bases outside gene matches: 5. CDR3 length: 15 residues. The germline CDR1 and CDR2 sequences are MDHEN and SYDVKM. The CDR3 region is CASRAGLAGDNEQFF. CDR3 nucleotide sequence: TGTGCCAGCAGGGCGGGACTAGCGGGAGATAATGAGCAGTTCTTC.

This clone has only a few counts. V is TRBV4-3 and J is TRBJ2-6, with a possible D match to TRBD1 (5 bases). Germline loops: CDR1 LGHNA, CDR2 YSLEER. This CDR3 comprises 17 residues. V was shortened by 3 bases and J by 0 bases, with 12 bases between the two germline ends. CDR3 loop: CASSQGDSHSGANVLTF. The CDR3 DNA sequence: TGCGCCAGCAGCCAGGGTGACAGTCACTCTGGGGCCAACGTCCTGACTTTC.